This section outlines one T cell receptor (beta chain) sequence together with its context. Its specificity is unknown. Using immunoSEQ multiplex PCR, the repertoire was profiled, and TCRdb retains in-frame clones only, with some absent. The sample lists about 140,000 clones, roughly nine tenths occurring once. The CDR3 totals 18 residues. V was cut by 1 base and J by 1 base, with 19 bases left in between. CDR1 and CDR2 (germline): MNHEY, SVGEGT. This record comes from a study of T cell responses to AZD1222 COVID-19 vaccine. Broader study findings: With two AZD1222 doses given, Spike-specific TCR breadth and depth both rose.

The receptor's source is an adult who received the AZD1222 COVID-19 vaccine. The source was peripheral blood, collected 28 days after the second AZD1222 dose. V and J are TRBV6-2 or TRBV6-3 and TRBJ1-1; possible D gene TRBD1, 6 bases. CDR3 region: CASSYWGIQTQGNTEAFF. As DNA, the CDR3 is TGTGCCAGCAGTTACTGGGGGATTCAAACACAGGGGAACACTGAAGCTTTCTTT.